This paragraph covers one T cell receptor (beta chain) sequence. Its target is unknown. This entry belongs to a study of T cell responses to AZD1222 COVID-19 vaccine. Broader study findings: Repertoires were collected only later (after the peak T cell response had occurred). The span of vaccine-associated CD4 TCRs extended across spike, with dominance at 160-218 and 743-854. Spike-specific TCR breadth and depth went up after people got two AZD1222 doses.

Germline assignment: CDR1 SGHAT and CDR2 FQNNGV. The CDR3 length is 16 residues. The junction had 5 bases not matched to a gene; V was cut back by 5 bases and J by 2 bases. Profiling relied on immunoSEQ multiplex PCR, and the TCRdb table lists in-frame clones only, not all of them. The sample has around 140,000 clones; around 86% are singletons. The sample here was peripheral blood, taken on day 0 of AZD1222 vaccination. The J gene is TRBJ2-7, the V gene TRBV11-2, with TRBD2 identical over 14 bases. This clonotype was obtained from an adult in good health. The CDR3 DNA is TGTGCCAGCAGCCGCTCGACTAGCGGGGGGGCCTACGAGCAGTACTTC. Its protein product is CASSRSTSGGAYEQYF.